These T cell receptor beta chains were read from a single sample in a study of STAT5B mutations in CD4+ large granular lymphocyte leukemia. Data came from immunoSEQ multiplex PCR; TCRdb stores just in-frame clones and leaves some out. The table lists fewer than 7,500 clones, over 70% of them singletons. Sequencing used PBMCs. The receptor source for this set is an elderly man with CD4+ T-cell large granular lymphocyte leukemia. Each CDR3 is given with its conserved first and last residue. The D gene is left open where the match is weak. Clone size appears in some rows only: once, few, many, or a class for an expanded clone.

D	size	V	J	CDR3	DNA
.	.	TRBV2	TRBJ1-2	CASGGDMNYGYTF	TGTGCCAGCGGGGGGGACATGAACTATGGCTACACCTTC
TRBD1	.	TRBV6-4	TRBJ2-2	CASSDLWDSLTGELFF	TGTGCCAGCAGTGACCTCTGGGACAGCCTCACCGGGGAGCTGTTTTTT
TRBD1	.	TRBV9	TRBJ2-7	CASSAGTDNYEQYF	TGTGCCAGCAGCGCCGGGACAGATAACTACGAGCAGTACTTC
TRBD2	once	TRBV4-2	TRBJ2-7	CASSQGASGGAYEQYF	TGTGCCAGCAGCCAAGGGGCTAGCGGAGGGGCCTACGAGCAGTACTTC
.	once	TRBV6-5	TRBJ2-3	CASHRHDTQYF	TGTGCCAGCCATAGACATGATACGCAGTATTTT
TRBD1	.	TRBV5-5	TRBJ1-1	CASSLSWDRLYEAFF	TGTGCCAGCAGCTTGAGCTGGGACAGACTTTATGAAGCTTTCTTT
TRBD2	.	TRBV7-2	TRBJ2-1	CASSFLSGGTAYNEQFF	TGTGCCAGCAGCTTTCTCAGCGGGGGGACGGCCTACAATGAGCAGTTCTTC
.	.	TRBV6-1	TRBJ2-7	CASSEGPTYEQYF	TGTGCCAGCAGTGAGGGCCCCACCTACGAGCAGTACTTC
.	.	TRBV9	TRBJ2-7	CASSFGWDSYEQYF	TGTGCCAGCAGCTTTGGGTGGGACTCCTACGAGCAGTACTTC
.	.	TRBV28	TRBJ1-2	CASTRGVVLDGYTF	TGTGCCAGCACCAGGGGAGTAGTTTTAGATGGCTACACCTTC
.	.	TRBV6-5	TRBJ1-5	CASSSGSSGNQPQHF	TGTGCCAGCAGTTCCGGATCGAGCGGCAATCAGCCCCAGCATTTT
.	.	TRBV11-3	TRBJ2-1	CASSLTGDEQFF	TGTGCCAGCAGCTTAACTGGCGATGAGCAGTTCTTC
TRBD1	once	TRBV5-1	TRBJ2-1	CASSFQTGDEQFF	TGCGCCAGCAGCTTTCAAACAGGGGATGAGCAGTTCTTC
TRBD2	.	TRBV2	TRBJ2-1	CASTGLAGLQFF	TGTGCCAGCACAGGACTAGCGGGTCTTCAGTTCTTC
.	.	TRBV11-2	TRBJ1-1	CASSFGFSTEAFF	TGTGCCAGCAGCTTCGGTTTCAGCACTGAAGCTTTCTTT
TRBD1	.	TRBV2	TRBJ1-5	CASSEARGQGSQPQHF	TGTGCCAGCAGTGAAGCGCGCGGACAGGGGAGTCAGCCCCAGCATTTT
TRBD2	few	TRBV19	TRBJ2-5	CASSIELAEQETQYF	TGTGCCAGTAGTATAGAACTAGCGGAACAAGAGACCCAGTACTTC
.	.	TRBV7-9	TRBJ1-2	CASSPPGGEGYTF	TGTGCCAGCAGCCCCCCCGGGGGGGAAGGCTACACCTTC
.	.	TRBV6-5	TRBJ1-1	CASSYTDKNTEAFF	TGTGCCAGCAGTTATACGGACAAGAACACTGAAGCTTTCTTT
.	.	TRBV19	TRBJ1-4	CASSIASEKLFF	TGTGCCAGTAGTATCGCTTCTGAAAAACTGTTTTTT
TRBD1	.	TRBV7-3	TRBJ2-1	CASSLIGTEFDEQFF	TGTGCCAGCAGCTTAATTGGGACAGAATTCGATGAGCAGTTCTTC
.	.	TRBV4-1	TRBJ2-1	CASGVGGSYNEQFF	TGCGCCAGCGGGGTAGGGGGGAGTTACAATGAGCAGTTCTTC
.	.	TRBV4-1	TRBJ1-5	CASSQENPNQPQHF	TGCGCCAGCAGCCAAGAGAATCCCAATCAGCCCCAGCATTTT
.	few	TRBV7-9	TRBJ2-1	CASSLALGDYNEQFF	TGTGCCAGCAGCTTAGCCTTGGGGGACTACAATGAGCAGTTCTTC
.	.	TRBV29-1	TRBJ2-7	CSVEVRTYEQYF	TGCAGCGTTGAAGTGAGGACCTACGAGCAGTACTTC
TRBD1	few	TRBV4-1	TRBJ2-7	CASSPKQDRVGEQYF	TGCGCCAGCAGCCCCAAGCAGGACAGGGTAGGCGAGCAGTACTTC
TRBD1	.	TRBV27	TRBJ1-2	CASSTLVTGNGYTF	TGTGCCAGCAGTACTTTAGTGACAGGGAATGGCTACACCTTC
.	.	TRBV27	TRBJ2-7	CASSFEGAAAYEQYF	TGTGCCAGCAGTTTTGAAGGGGCTGCAGCCTACGAGCAGTACTTC
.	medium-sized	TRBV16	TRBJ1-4	CASSQSDTAPTNEKLFF	TGTGCCAGCAGCCAATCTGACACCGCCCCAACTAATGAAAAACTGTTTTTT
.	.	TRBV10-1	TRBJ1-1	CASSVEEGVFEAFF	TGCGCCAGCAGTGTAGAGGAGGGAGTATTTGAAGCTTTCTTT
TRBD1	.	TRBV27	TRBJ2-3	CASSPETGGADTQYF	TGTGCCAGCAGTCCCGAAACAGGGGGTGCAGATACGCAGTATTTT
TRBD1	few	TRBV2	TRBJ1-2	CASGGQVQGDYGYTF	TGTGCCAGCGGGGGACAGGTTCAAGGGGACTATGGCTACACCTTC
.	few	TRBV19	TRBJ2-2	CASSILPPGLGTGELFF	TGTGCCAGTAGCATTTTACCCCCAGGGCTCGGCACCGGGGAGCTGTTTTTT
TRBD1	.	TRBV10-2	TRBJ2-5	CASSYTGGMETQYF	TGCGCCAGCAGTTATACAGGGGGCATGGAGACCCAGTACTTC
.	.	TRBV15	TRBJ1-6	CATSRGAGSSSPLHF	TGTGCCACCAGCAGAGGTGCTGGCAGTTCATCACCCCTCCACTTT
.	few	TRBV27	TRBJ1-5	CASRPGTNSNQPQHF	TGTGCCAGCAGACCCGGGACCAATAGCAATCAGCCCCAGCATTTT
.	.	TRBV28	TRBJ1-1	CASSRVGAGTEAFF	TGTGCCAGCAGTCGTGTCGGGGCTGGCACTGAAGCTTTCTTT
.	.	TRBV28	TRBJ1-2	CASSLANNYGYTF	TGTGCCAGCAGTTTAGCGAATAACTATGGCTACACCTTC
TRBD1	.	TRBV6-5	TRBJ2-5	CASRTGIQETQYF	TGTGCCAGCAGGACAGGGATACAAGAGACCCAGTACTTC
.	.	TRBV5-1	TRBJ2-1	CASSGREQFF	TGCGCCAGCAGCGGAAGAGAGCAGTTCTTC
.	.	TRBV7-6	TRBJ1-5	CASSETGYSNQWGF	TGTGCCAGCAGCGAAACCGGTTATAGCAATCAGTGGGGTTTT
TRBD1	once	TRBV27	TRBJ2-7	CASSQEQGAYEQYF	TGTGCCAGCAGCCAGGAACAGGGGGCCTACGAGCAGTACTTC
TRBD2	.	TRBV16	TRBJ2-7	CASSPQAGAIYEQYF	TGTGCCAGCAGCCCCCAAGCGGGGGCGATCTACGAGCAGTACTTC
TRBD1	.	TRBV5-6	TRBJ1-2	CASSSLGQGGSYTF	TGTGCCAGCAGCTCCCTCGGACAGGGGGGAAGCTACACCTTC
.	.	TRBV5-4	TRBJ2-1	CASTRESSYNEQFF	TGTGCCAGCACCCGGGAGAGCTCCTACAATGAGCAGTTCTTC
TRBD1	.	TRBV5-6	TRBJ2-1	CASSLAAGGIPYNEQFF	TGTGCCAGCAGCTTGGCGGCAGGGGGTATCCCCTACAATGAGCAGTTCTTC
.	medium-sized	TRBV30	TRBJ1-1	CAWSGGVEAFF	TGTGCCTGGAGTGGGGGAGTGGAAGCTTTCTTT
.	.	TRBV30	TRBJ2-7	CAWTTDYYEQYF	TGTGCCTGGACAACAGATTACTACGAGCAGTACTTC
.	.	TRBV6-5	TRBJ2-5	CASSLTFGYQETQYF	TGTGCCAGCAGTCTGACATTCGGGTACCAAGAGACCCAGTACTTC
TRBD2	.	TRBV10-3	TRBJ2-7	CATGLAGEAGEQYF	TGTGCCACAGGACTAGCGGGAGAGGCAGGAGAGCAGTACTTC
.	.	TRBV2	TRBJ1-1	CASRVNTEAFF	TGTGCCAGCAGGGTGAACACTGAAGCTTTCTTT
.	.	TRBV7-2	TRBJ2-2	CASITAGSYAGELFF	TGTGCCAGCATCACCGCAGGGTCCTACGCCGGGGAGCTGTTTTTT
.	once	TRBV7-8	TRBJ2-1	CASSFGGLKVEQFF	TGTGCCAGCAGCTTTGGTGGACTAAAAGTAGAGCAGTTCTTC